What follows is one T cell receptor (beta chain) and its context. Its matching antigen is unknown. This entry comes from a study of OX40 agonist ivuxolimab in advanced cancers. Study summary: The study enrolled dose-escalation patients with hepatocellular carcinoma, melanoma, renal cell or head and neck cancer. One hepatocellular carcinoma and a couple of cutaneous melanoma patients partially responded. Study-wide results and caveats: Averaged across samples, CD8+ T cells carried more expanded clones than CD4+ did.

J lost 5 bases, V lost 3 bases, and 2 bases had no gene match. Germline lookup yields CDR1 SGHNT and CDR2 YYREEE (reference sequence). The CDR3 extends over 15 amino acids. Libraries were prepared by immunoSEQ multiplex PCR; TCRdb keeps only in-frame clonotypes and omits some of them. The profile shows 75,000 to 80,000 clones, 75% to 90% of them singletons. This sequence was found in an adult with an advanced solid tumor such as melanoma, head and neck, liver or kidney cancer. The V call is TRBV5-4, the J call TRBJ2-1; 13 bases fit TRBD2. Material: CD4+ or CD8+ T cells sorted from blood, obtained in a trial of the OX40 agonist ivuxolimab. The CDR3 region is CASSSGLAGNNEQFF. For the CDR3, the DNA is TGTGCCAGCAGCTCGGGACTAGCGGGAAACAATGAGCAGTTCTTC. Based on the CDR3 plus reference TRBV5-4 and TRBJ2-1, the full variable domain is ETGVTQSPTHLIKTRGQQVTLRCSSQSGHNTVSWYQQALGQGPQFIFQYYREEENGRGNFPPRFSGLQFPNYSSELNVNALELDDSALYLCASSSGLAGNNEQFFGPGTRLTVL.